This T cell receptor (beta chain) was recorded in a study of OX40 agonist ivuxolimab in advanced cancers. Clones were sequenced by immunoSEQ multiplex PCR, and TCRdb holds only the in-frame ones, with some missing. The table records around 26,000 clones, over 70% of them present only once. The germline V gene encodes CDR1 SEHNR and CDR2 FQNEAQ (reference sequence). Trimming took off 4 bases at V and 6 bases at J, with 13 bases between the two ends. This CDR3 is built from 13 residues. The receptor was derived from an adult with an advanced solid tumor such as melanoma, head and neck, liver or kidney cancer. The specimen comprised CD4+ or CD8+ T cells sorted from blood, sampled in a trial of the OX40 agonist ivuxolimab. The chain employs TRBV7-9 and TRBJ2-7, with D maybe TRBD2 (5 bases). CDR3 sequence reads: CASSSARGPEQYF. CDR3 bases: TGTGCCAGCAGCTCAGCGAGAGGGCCCGAGCAGTACTTC.